These 27 T cell receptor beta chains were all obtained from the same sample, sequenced in a study of blood T cell repertoires in COVID-19. Profiling relied on immunoSEQ multiplex PCR, and the TCRdb table lists in-frame clones only, not all of them. The sample includes just under 350,000 clones, 85% to 90% seen only once; the top ten take 6% to 7%. Sequencing was performed on peripheral blood. The receptors originated from a woman in her 50s with COVID-19, enrolled during active disease.

This rearrangement joins TRBV19 to TRBJ1-2, with D hard to call. With 6 bases removed from V and 6 bases from J, the gap between germline ends came to 14 bases. This CDR3 is 13 amino acids long. Germline CDR1 LNHDA, CDR2 SQIVND (reference sequence). CDR3 sequence reads: CASSVSETNGYTF. CDR3 nucleotides: TGTGCCAGTAGCGTTTCGGAGACGAATGGCTACACCTTC.

This clone has at least ten counts. J is TRBJ2-2 and V is TRBV24-1; TRBD2 matches at 7 bases. This CDR3 spans 16 amino acids. J gave up 7 bases and V 4 bases, and 11 bases lay outside the gene matches. Germline CDR1 KGHDR, CDR2 SFDVKD. CDR3 nucleotides: TGTGCCACCAGTGACCCGAGCGGGGCTAACGGCGGGGAGCTGTTTTTT. This sequence encodes CATSDPSGANGGELFF.

This chain uses TRBV7-9 with TRBJ2-2; 9 bases agree with TRBD1. The CDR3 sequence is 16 residues long. V gave up 5 bases and J gave up 7 bases; unmatched junction bases: 11. Germline CDR1 SEHNR, CDR2 FQNEAQ (reference sequence). CDR3 nucleotide sequence: TGTGCCAGCAGCCTCACGGGACAGGGCCATGGCGGGGAGCTGTTTTTT. This gives the protein CASSLTGQGHGGELFF. Looking up the rest from reference TRBV7-9 and TRBJ2-2 gives the full variable domain: DTGVSQNPRHKITKRGQNVTFRCDPISEHNRLYWYRQTLGQGPEFLTYFQNEAQLEKSRLLSDRFSAERPKGSFSTLEIQRTEQGDSAMYLCASSLTGQGHGGELFFGEGSRLTVL.

The table lists this clone with a count of one. The chain employs TRBV5-1 and TRBJ2-1, with TRBD1 as a possible D gene (5 bases). The CDR3 is 13 residues long. Germline CDR1 is SGHRS and CDR2 is YFSETQ. V was clipped by 4 bases and J by 4 bases, with 9 bases between them. This CDR3 reads CASSVDTYNEQFF. As DNA, the CDR3 is TGCGCCAGCAGCGTGGACACATACAATGAGCAGTTCTTC.

CDR3 amino acids: CASSLGGQGIGYTF. As DNA, the CDR3 is TGTGCCAGCAGCTTAGGGGGACAGGGTATCGGCTACACCTTC. The rearrangement joins TRBV7-8 to TRBJ1-2, with 9 bases matching TRBD1. Germline trimming cut 1 base from V and 8 bases from J; bases unmatched to any gene: 5. The CDR3 has 14 residues. Germline CDR1 SGHVS, CDR2 FQNEAQ.

The V and J genes are TRBV6-5 and TRBJ1-1; the match to TRBD1 covers 7 bases. The CDR3 runs 13 residues. V dropped 0 bases and J dropped 10; count of bases not matched to a gene: 5. CDR1 is MNHEY, CDR2 SVGAGI, per germline. CDR3 sequence reads: CASSYSGQSGAFF. DNA for the CDR3: TGTGCCAGCAGTTACTCGGGACAGTCGGGAGCTTTCTTT.

The chain employs TRBV11-3 and TRBJ2-5; D gene uncertain. V lost 2 bases and J 4 bases, leaving 17 bases between the germline ends. Germline V gives CDR1 SGHNT, CDR2 YENEEA. The CDR3 length is 16 residues. The CDR3 here is CASSLNIPGAGETQYF. The CDR3 DNA sequence: TGTGCCAGCAGCTTAAACATCCCGGGTGCTGGAGAGACCCAGTACTTC.

The V gene is TRBV7-2, the J gene TRBJ2-4, with D possibly being TRBD1 (6 bases). CDR1 and CDR2 from the germline V gene are SGHTA and FQGNSA. Between the trimmed V and J ends, which lost 3 bases and 2 bases, there was a span of 11 bases. This CDR3 region has 15 residues. CDR3 sequence: CASSFVGQTKNIQYF. In DNA, the CDR3 is TGTGCCAGCAGCTTTGTGGGACAAACCAAAAACATTCAGTACTTC.

The rearrangement uses TRBV19 and TRBJ1-1; 9 positions match TRBD1. Germline V gives CDR1 LNHDA, CDR2 SQIVND (reference sequence). The CDR3 is 14 amino acids. Unmatched junction bases numbered 4, after V lost 7 bases and J lost 1 base. The CDR3 DNA reads TGTGCCAGTACCCCGGGACAGGGGAACACTGAAGCTTTCTTT. It encodes CASTPGQGNTEAFF.

The chain recombines TRBV6-1 with TRBJ1-5; weak D call: TRBD1 (6 bases). Trimming took off 4 bases at V and 0 bases at J, with 19 bases between the two ends. The CDR3 runs to 18 residues. CDR1 and CDR2 from the germline V gene are MNHNS and SASEGT. The CDR3 DNA follows: TGTGCCAGCAGTGGGGGGCAGGGGTCCCGTTATAGCAATCAGCCCCAGCATTTT. Protein: CASSGGQGSRYSNQPQHF.

This clone was observed a single time. The rearrangement joins TRBV30 to TRBJ2-3; 8 bases map to TRBD2. Germline V gene sequence: CDR1 GTSNPN, CDR2 SVGIG (reference sequence). V trimming: 0 bases; J trimming: 1 base; junction bases outside the gene matches: 6. This CDR3 contains 16 residues. As DNA, the CDR3 is TGTGCCTGGAGTGTACCCCGCGGGGGGCGCACAGATACGCAGTATTTT. Encoded protein: CAWSVPRGGRTDTQYF.

This chain joins TRBV19 and TRBJ2-1; 7 nucleotides line up with TRBD1. Per germline, CDR1 LNHDA and CDR2 SQIVND (reference sequence). V trimming: 5 bases; J trimming: 4 bases; junction bases outside the gene matches: 17. This CDR3 comprises 18 residues. The CDR3 here is CASSGPRDRKAMYNEQFF. DNA of the CDR3: TGTGCCAGTAGTGGACCTAGGGACAGAAAAGCAATGTACAATGAGCAGTTCTTC.

The chain joins TRBV3-1 (or the pseudogene TRBV3-2) to TRBJ2-7, with D perhaps matching TRBD2 (5 bases). Trimming took 3 bases from V and 3 from J, leaving 15 bases between them. The CDR3 consists of 15 residues. CDR1 LGHDT and CDR2 YNNKEL come from the germline V gene (reference sequence). CDR3 coding DNA: TGTGCCAGCAGCCACAACGGACTGGGCAGCTACGAGCAGTACTTC. Protein product: CASSHNGLGSYEQYF.

The chain is built from TRBV30 and TRBJ1-6, with 7 bases matching TRBD1. Germline V CDR1 and CDR2: GTSNPN, SVGIG (reference sequence). J lost 7 bases, V lost 4 bases, and 10 bases had no gene match. This CDR3 contains 15 residues. The CDR3 DNA sequence: TGTGCCTGGATCGCGAGACAGGGACCAAATTCACCCCTCCACTTT. As protein: CAWIARQGPNSPLHF.

The chain links TRBV5-1 to TRBJ1-2; D perhaps matches TRBD1 (6 bases). The CDR3 has 14 amino acids. The germline V and J ends were trimmed by 1 base and 6 bases, with 13 bases remaining between them. Germline CDR1 is SGHRS and CDR2 is YFSETQ. The CDR3 nucleotides read TGCGCCAGCAGCTTGATTCAGGGGAGTGATGGCTACACCTTC. It encodes CASSLIQGSDGYTF.

The V and J genes are TRBV19 and TRBJ2-4, with a possible D match to TRBD2 (5 bases). V lost 3 bases and J lost 1, with 16 bases in between. The CDR3 is 17 residues long. In germline, CDR1 is LNHDA, CDR2 SQIVND (reference sequence). The CDR3 region is CASSIRLAEIAKNIQYF. Written as DNA, the CDR3 is TGTGCCAGTAGTATTAGGCTAGCCGAGATCGCCAAAAACATTCAGTACTTC. The full variable domain, in which reference TRBV19 and TRBJ2-4 provide the parts outside the CDR3, is DGGITQSPKYLFRKEGQNVTLSCEQNLNHDAMYWYRQDPGQGLRLIYYSQIVNDFQKGDIAEGYSVSREKKESFPLTVTSAQKNPTAFYLCASSIRLAEIAKNIQYFGAGTRLSVL.

V is TRBV10-1 and J is TRBJ2-7; 9 bases agree with TRBD1. V gave up 0 bases and J gave up 3 bases; unmatched junction bases: 3. The germline V gene has CDR1 WNHNN and CDR2 SYGVQD (reference sequence). There are 15 residues in the CDR3. Written as DNA, the CDR3 is TGCGCCAGCAGTGAGTCCGGGACAGGGAGCTACGAGCAGTACTTC. Its translation is CASSESGTGSYEQYF.

V is TRBV21-1 and J is TRBJ1-2. TRBV21-1 is a pseudogene segment. CDR3 length: 14 amino acids. The CDR3 spells CASSPLRGAGGYTF. The CDR3 DNA reads TGTGCCAGCAGCCCGCTTAGAGGGGCGGGGGGCTACACCTTC.

This clone appeared many times. The rearrangement links TRBV21-1 to TRBJ1-3. TRBV21-1 is an annotated pseudogene. The CDR3 spans 13 residues. The CDR3 DNA sequence: TGTGCCAGCAGCCCTTACTCTGGAAACACCATATATTTT. Protein: CASSPYSGNTIYF.

This chain joins TRBV11-2 and TRBJ2-1; TRBD2 matches at 7 bases. V lost 1 base, J lost 9 bases, and 6 bases stayed unmatched. Germline loops: CDR1 SGHAT, CDR2 FQNNGV. This CDR3 has 14 amino acids. CDR3 loop: CASSLVASGGEQFF. In DNA form, the CDR3 reads TGTGCCAGCAGCTTAGTGGCTAGCGGCGGTGAGCAGTTCTTC.

The V gene is TRBV5-4, the J gene TRBJ2-4; a possible D gene is TRBD2 (5 bases). The V end lost 0 bases, the J end lost 3 bases, and 10 bases lay between the germline ends. This CDR3 is built from 15 residues. Germline V CDR1 and CDR2: SGHNT, YYREEE (reference sequence). The CDR3 DNA follows: TGTGCCAGCAGCTTGGTCGAGGCGGGCAAAAACATTCAGTACTTC. Translation: CASSLVEAGKNIQYF.

The chain joins TRBV5-6 to TRBJ2-1; D uncertain. Germline lookup yields CDR1 SGHDT and CDR2 YYEEEE. V dropped 0 bases and J dropped 4 bases, with 11 bases sitting between them. There are 15 residues in the CDR3. The CDR3 bases are TGTGCCAGCAGCTTGGGCCGCCTCCTATACAATGAGCAGTTCTTC. Its translation is CASSLGRLLYNEQFF.

The J gene is TRBJ2-5, the V gene TRBV13; TRBD2 matches at 12 bases. Germline V gene lookup returns CDR1 PRHDT and CDR2 FYEKMQ (reference sequence). V shed 6 bases and J 5 bases; nucleotides not matched to a gene: 4. The CDR3 runs to 14 residues. CDR3 sequence: CASRLAGGGETQYF. Here the CDR3 DNA reads TGTGCCAGCAGGCTAGCGGGAGGGGGGGAGACCCAGTACTTC.

The V and J genes are TRBV4-1 and TRBJ2-7; 8 bases map to TRBD2. V was pared by 4 bases and J by 6 bases, with 14 bases of the junction left unmatched. Germline V CDR1 and CDR2: MGHRA, YSYEKL. CDR3 size: 16 residues. DNA of the CDR3: TGCGCCAGCAGCCCTGTAGTGGGGGCGGGAGGATTCGAGCAGTACTTC. It translates to CASSPVVGAGGFEQYF.

V and J are TRBV4-2 and TRBJ2-5; 8 bases align to TRBD2. The CDR3 is 17 amino acids. Germline V gene data show CDR1 as LGHNA and CDR2 as YNFKEQ. V was clipped by 0 bases and J by 11 bases; unmatched bases: 17. CDR3 protein: CASSQDWSGLGGDLQYF. The CDR3, as DNA: TGTGCCAGCAGCCAAGATTGGTCGGGACTAGGAGGGGATTTGCAGTACTTC.

The chain combines TRBV11-3 with TRBJ2-1, with D maybe TRBD2 (5 bases). The germline V gene encodes CDR1 SGHNT and CDR2 YENEEA. V lost 5 bases and J 4 bases, leaving 15 bases between the germline ends. This CDR3 contains 15 residues. The CDR3 region is CASSTQRRDYNEQFF. CDR3 nucleotides: TGTGCCAGCAGCACCCAACGACGGGATTACAATGAGCAGTTCTTC.

This clone was counted once. The J gene is TRBJ1-1, the V gene TRBV6-5; 8 nucleotides align to TRBD1. Germline trimming cut 6 bases from V and 10 bases from J; bases unmatched to any gene: 7. The CDR3 runs to 12 residues. Germline CDR1 MNHEY, CDR2 SVGAGI. The CDR3 here is CASSRTGLVAFF. CDR3 bases: TGTGCCAGCAGCCGGACAGGGTTGGTAGCTTTCTTT.